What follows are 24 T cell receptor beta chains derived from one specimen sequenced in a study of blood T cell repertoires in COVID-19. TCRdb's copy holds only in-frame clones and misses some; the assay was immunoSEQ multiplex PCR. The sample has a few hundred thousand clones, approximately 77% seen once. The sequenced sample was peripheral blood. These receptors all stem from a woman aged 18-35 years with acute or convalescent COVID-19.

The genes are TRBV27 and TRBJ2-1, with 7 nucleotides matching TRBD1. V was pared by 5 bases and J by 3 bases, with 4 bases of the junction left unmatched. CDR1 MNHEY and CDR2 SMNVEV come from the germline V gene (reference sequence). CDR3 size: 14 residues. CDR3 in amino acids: CASSPTGFYNEQFF. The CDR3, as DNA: TGTGCCAGCAGTCCGACAGGGTTCTACAATGAGCAGTTCTTC.

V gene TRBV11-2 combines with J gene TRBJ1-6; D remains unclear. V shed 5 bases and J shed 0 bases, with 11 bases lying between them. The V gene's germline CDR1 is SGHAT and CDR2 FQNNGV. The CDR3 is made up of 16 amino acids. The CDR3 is CASSDPQSSYNSPLHF. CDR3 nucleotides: TGTGCCAGCAGCGACCCACAGAGCTCCTATAATTCACCCCTCCACTTT. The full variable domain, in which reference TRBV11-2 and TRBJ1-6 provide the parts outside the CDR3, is EAGVAQSPRYKIIEKRQSVAFWCNPISGHATLYWYQQILGQGPKLLIQFQNNGVVDDSQLPKDRFSAERLKGVDSTLKIQPAKLEDSAVYLCASSDPQSSYNSPLHFGNGTRLTVT.

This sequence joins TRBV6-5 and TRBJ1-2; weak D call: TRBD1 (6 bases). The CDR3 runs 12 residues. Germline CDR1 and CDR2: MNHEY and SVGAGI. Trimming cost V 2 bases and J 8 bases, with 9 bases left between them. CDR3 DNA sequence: TGTGCCAGCAGTTACGGGCAGGGGGGCTACACCTTC. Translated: CASSYGQGGYTF.

The CDR3: CASSLGFVAQETQYF. The CDR3 DNA is TGTGCCAGCAGCTTAGGGTTTGTAGCGCAAGAGACCCAGTACTTC. The gene calls are TRBV7-6 and TRBJ2-5, with D maybe TRBD2 (5 bases). This CDR3 is 15 amino acids long. The V gene's germline CDR1 is SGHVS and CDR2 FNYEAQ. Trimming shortened V by 1 base and J by 2 bases, and 11 bases separated the two germline ends.

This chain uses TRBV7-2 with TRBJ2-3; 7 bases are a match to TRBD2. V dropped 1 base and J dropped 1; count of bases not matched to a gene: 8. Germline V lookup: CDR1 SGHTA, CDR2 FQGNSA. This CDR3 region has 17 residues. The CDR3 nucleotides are TGTGCCAGCAGCTTAGAGGGTGCGGGAGTAGGCACAGATACGCAGTATTTT. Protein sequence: CASSLEGAGVGTDTQYF. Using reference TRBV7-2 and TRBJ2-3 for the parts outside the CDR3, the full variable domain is GAGVSQSPSNKVTEKGKDVELRCDPISGHTALYWYRQSLGQGLEFLIYFQGNSAPDKSGLPSDRFSAERTGGSVSTLTIQRTQQEDSAVYLCASSLEGAGVGTDTQYFGPGTRLTVL.

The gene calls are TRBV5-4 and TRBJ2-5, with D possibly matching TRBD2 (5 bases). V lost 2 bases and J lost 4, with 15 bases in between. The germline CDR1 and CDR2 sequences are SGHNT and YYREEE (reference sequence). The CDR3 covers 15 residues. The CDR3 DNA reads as TGTGCCAGCAGCTTTGGTATCCTAGAGGGAGAGACCCAGTACTTC. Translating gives CASSFGILEGETQYF.

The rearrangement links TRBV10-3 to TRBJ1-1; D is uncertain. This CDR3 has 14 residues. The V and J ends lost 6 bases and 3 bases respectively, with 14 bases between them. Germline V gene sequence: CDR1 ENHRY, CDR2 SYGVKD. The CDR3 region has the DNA TGTGCCATCAGGACCGATGGGAGCGACACTGAAGCTTTCTTT. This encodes CAIRTDGSDTEAFF.

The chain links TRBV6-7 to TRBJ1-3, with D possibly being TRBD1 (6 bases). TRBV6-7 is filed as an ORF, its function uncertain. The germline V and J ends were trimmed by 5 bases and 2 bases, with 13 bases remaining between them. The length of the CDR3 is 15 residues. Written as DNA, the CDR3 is TGTGCCAGCAGTCCTTCAGGGGCTGCTGGAAACACCATATATTTT. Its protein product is CASSPSGAAGNTIYF.

CDR3 sequence (DNA): TGCGCCAGCAGCGGCTCTAGCGGACCCTACAATGAGCAGTTCTTC. Protein product: CASSGSSGPYNEQFF. The V call is TRBV5-1, the J call TRBJ2-1, with 7 bases that match TRBD2. Per the germline V gene, CDR1 is SGHRS and CDR2 is YFSETQ. This CDR3 is built from 15 residues. The V and J ends lost 4 bases and 2 bases, in that order; junction bases with no gene match: 6.

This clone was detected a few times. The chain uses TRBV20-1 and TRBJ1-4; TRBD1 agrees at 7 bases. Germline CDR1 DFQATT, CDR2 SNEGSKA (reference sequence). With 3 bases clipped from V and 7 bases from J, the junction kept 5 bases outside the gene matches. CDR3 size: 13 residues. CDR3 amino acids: CSASSPGGEKLFF. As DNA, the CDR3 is TGCAGTGCTAGTAGCCCAGGGGGTGAAAAACTGTTTTTT.

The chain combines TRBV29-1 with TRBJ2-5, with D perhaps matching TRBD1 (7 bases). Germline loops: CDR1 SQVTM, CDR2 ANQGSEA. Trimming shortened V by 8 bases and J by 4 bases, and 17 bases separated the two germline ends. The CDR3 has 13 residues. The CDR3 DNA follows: TGCAGCATCCGCGCAGGGGGAGGAGAGACCCAGTACTTC. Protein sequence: CSIRAGGGETQYF.

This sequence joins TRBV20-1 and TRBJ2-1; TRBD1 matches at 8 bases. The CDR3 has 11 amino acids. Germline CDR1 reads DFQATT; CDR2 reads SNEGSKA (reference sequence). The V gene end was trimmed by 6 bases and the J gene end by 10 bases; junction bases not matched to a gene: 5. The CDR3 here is CSAEQGVEQFF. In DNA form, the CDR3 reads TGCAGTGCCGAACAGGGGGTCGAGCAGTTCTTC.

The CDR3 loop reads CASSPWTGGVQPQHF. Here the CDR3 DNA reads TGCGCCAGCAGCCCGTGGACAGGGGGGGTTCAGCCCCAGCATTTT. The genes are TRBV4-1 and TRBJ1-5; 10 nucleotides agree with TRBD1. The length of the CDR3 is 15 residues. Germline V gene data show CDR1 as MGHRA and CDR2 as YSYEKL. J was trimmed by 6 bases and V by 4 bases; bases with no gene match: 6.

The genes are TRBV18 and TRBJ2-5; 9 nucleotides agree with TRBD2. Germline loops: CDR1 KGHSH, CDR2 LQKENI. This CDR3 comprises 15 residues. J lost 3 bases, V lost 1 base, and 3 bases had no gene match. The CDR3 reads CASSPQLAGEETQYF. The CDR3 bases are TGTGCCAGCTCACCACAATTAGCGGGAGAAGAGACCCAGTACTTC.

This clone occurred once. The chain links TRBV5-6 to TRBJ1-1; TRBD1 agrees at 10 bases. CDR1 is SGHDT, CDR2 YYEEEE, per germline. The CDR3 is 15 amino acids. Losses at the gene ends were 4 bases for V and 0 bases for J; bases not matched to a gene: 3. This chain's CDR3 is CASSEDRGLNTEAFF. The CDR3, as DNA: TGTGCCAGCAGCGAGGACAGGGGGTTGAACACTGAAGCTTTCTTT. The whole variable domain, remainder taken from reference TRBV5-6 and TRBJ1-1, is DAGVTQSPTHLIKTRGQQVTLRCSPKSGHDTVSWYQQALGQGPQFIFQYYEEEERQRGNFPDRFSGHQFPNYSSELNVNALLLGDSALYLCASSEDRGLNTEAFFGQGTRLTVV.

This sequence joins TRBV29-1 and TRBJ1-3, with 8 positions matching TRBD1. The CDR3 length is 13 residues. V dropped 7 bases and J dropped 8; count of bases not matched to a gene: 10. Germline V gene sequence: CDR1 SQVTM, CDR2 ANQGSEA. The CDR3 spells CSALGQAEDTIYF. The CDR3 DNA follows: TGCAGCGCATTGGGACAGGCGGAAGACACCATATATTTT.

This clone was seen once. The CDR3 loop reads CASSRSGSMNEQYF. CDR3 coding DNA: TGTGCCAGCAGCCGTAGCGGGAGTATGAACGAGCAGTACTTC. The chain links TRBV7-2 to TRBJ2-7, with 9 bases fitting TRBD2. With 5 bases clipped from V and 5 bases from J, the junction kept 7 bases outside the gene matches. The CDR3 is 14 amino acids. Per the germline V gene, CDR1 is SGHTA and CDR2 is FQGNSA. The variable domain in full, with the rest retrieved from reference TRBV7-2 and TRBJ2-7, is GAGVSQSPSNKVTEKGKDVELRCDPISGHTALYWYRQSLGQGLEFLIYFQGNSAPDKSGLPSDRFSAERTGGSVSTLTIQRTQQEDSAVYLCASSRSGSMNEQYFGPGTRLTVT.

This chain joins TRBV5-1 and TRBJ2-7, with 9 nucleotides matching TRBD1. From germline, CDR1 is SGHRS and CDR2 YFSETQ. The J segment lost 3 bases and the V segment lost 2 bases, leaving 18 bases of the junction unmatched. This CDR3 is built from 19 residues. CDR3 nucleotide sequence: TGCGCCAGCAGCTTTGGGGATATTTGGGGGGACAGGGACTTCTACGAGCAGTACTTC. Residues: CASSFGDIWGDRDFYEQYF.

CDR3 DNA sequence: TGTGCCAGCAGCTTAGCCGGGACTAGCGGGTCCTACAATGAGCAGTTCTTC. It is translated as CASSLAGTSGSYNEQFF. The chain recombines TRBV11-3 with TRBJ2-1; 12 bases agree with TRBD2. This CDR3 is 17 amino acids long. The ends lost 1 base at V and 1 base at J; junction bases unmatched: 2. Germline CDR1 reads SGHNT; CDR2 reads YENEEA.

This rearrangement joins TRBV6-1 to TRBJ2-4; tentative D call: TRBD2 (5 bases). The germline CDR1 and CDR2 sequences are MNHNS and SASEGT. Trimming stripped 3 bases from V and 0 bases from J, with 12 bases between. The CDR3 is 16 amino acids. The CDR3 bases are TGTGCCAGCAGTGAGGACTCACGGGTAGCCAAAAACATTCAGTACTTC. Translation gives CASSEDSRVAKNIQYF.

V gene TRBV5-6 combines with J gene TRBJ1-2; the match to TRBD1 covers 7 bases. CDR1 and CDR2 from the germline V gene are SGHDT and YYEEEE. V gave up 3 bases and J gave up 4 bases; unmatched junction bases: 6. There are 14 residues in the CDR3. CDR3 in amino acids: CASSSPGQFYGYTF. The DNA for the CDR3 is TGTGCCAGCAGCTCCCCGGGACAGTTCTATGGCTACACCTTC.

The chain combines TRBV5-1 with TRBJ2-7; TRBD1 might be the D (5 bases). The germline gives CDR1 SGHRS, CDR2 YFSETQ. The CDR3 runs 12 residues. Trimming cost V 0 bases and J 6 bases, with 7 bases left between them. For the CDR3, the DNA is TGCGCCAGCAGCTTGGTTCAGGGCGAGCAGTACTTC. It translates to CASSLVQGEQYF.

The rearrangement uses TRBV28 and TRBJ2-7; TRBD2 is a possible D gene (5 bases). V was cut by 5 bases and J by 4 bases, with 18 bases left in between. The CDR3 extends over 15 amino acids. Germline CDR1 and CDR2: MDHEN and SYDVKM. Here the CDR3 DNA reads TGTGCCAGCAGTCTGAGGGAGTTCGGGTCGTACGAGCAGTACTTC. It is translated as CASSLREFGSYEQYF.

The CDR3: CASSTYTGGRTEAFF. For the CDR3, the DNA is TGTGCCAGCAGCACCTACACAGGGGGTCGCACTGAAGCTTTCTTT. The chain carries TRBV9 and TRBJ1-1; 8 bases fit TRBD1. After removal of 4 bases from V and 4 bases from J, the junction contained 9 bases not matched to a gene. Germline V gene sequence: CDR1 SGDLS, CDR2 YYNGEE. The CDR3 contains 15 residues.